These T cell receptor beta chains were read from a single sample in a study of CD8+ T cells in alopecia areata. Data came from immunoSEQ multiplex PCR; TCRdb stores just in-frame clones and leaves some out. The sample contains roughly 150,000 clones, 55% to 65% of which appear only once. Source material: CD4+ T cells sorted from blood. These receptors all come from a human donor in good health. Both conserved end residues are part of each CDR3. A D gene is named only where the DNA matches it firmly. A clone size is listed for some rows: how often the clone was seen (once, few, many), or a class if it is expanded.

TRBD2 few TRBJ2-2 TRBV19 TGTGCCAGTAGTAACAAACTAGCGTCCGGGGAGCTGTTTTTT CASSNKLASGELFF
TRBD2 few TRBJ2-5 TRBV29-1 TGCAGCGTTCCTGCGGGAGGGCAAGAGACCCAGTACTTC CSVPAGGQETQYF
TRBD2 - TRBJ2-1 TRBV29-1 TGCAGCGCCGGGACTAGCGGGAATGAGCAGTTCTTC CSAGTSGNEQFF
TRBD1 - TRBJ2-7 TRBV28 TGTGCCAGCAGACCGACAGGGGGCGCGGAGTACTTC CASRPTGGAEYF
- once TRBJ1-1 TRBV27 TGTGCCAGCAGTCTAGCGTCCGGGCGACGGTACACTGAAGCTTTCTTT CASSLASGRRYTEAFF
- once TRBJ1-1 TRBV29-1 TGCAGCGCCGGCGGGGTCGGGAACACTGAAGCTTTCTTT CSAGGVGNTEAFF
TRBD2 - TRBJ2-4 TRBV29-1 TGCAGCGTAAGACTAGCGGGAGTGAACATTCAGTACTTC CSVRLAGVNIQYF
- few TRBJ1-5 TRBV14 TGTGCCAGCAGCCAATTTCGTAATCAGCCCCAGCATTTT CASSQFRNQPQHF
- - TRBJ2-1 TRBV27 TGTGCCAGCAGCCGCGGGGGACAGAGTTACAATGAGCAGTTCTTC CASSRGGQSYNEQFF
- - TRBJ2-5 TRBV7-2 TGTGCCAGCAGCTGGTTAGGGAAGCAAGAGACCCAGTACTTC CASSWLGKQETQYF
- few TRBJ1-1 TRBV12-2 TGTGCAAGTCGCTTAGCTTTCGGGGGAGGAGGGACTGAAGCTTTCTTT CASRLAFGGGGTEAFF
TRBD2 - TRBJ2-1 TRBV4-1 TGCGCCAGCAGCCAGGGGGGGACTAGCGGGAAGGTGTTCTTC CASSQGGTSGKVFF
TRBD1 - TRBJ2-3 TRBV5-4 TGTGCCAGCACCCCAGAGGCCGGGACAGGGACAGATACGCAGTATTTT CASTPEAGTGTDTQYF
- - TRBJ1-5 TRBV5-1 TGCGCCAGCAGCTTCGGGGGCCAGGGCAATCAGCCCCAGCATTTT CASSFGGQGNQPQHF
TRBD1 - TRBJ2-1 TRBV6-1 TGTGCCAGCAGTCGGACAGGGGTTGAGCAGTTCTTC CASSRTGVEQFF
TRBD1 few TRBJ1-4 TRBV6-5 TGTGCCAGCAGTTTGAAGGCAGGGGGAGGTTCGGTGTTTTTT CASSLKAGGGSVFF
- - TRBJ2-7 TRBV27 TGTGCCAGCAGTTTAAAGGTTCCAGGGCCCTACGAGCAGTACTTC CASSLKVPGPYEQYF
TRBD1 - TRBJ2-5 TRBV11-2 TGTGCCAGCAGCCCTCGGCGACAGGGTTCAGAGACCCAGTACTTC CASSPRRQGSETQYF
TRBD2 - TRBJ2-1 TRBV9 TGTGCCAGCAGCGTAGATAACGGGAGGACCTATGAGCAGTTCTTC CASSVDNGRTYEQFF
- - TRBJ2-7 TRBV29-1 TGCAGCGTTGAATTAGCCTACGAGCAGTACTTC CSVELAYEQYF
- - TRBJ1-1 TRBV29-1 TGCAGCGCCAGGGACAACACTGAAGCTTTCTTT CSARDNTEAFF